A selection of T cell receptor beta chains follows, all from one sample in a study of blood T cell repertoires in COVID-19. Produced via immunoSEQ multiplex PCR; TCRdb's table is partial and in-frame only. The table has about 96,000 clones, 80% seen once. Source material: peripheral blood. These receptor sequences come from a man between 50 and 59 years old who had recovered from COVID-19. Each CDR3 is given with its conserved first and last residue. The D gene is left open where the match is weak. The size of a clone is reported for some rows only, either as once, few or many, or as a class for expanded clones.

len,j_gene,abundance,v_gene,d_gene,CDR3nt,CDR3aa
14,TRBJ1-6,NA,TRBV27,TRBD1,TGTGCCAGCAGCCGGGGACAGAATAATTCACCCCTCCACTTT,CASSRGQNNSPLHF
14,TRBJ2-7,NA,TRBV24-1,NA,TGTGCCACCCAAACTGCAGGGAATCCCTACGAGCAGTACTTC,CATQTAGNPYEQYF
16,TRBJ2-1,NA,TRBV7-3,TRBD1,TGTGCCAGCAGCTCAAGTCCCGGGACAGGGAACAATGAGCAGTTCTTC,CASSSSPGTGNNEQFF
15,TRBJ1-5,NA,TRBV15,TRBD1,TGTGCCACCAGTCCCAGGGGGCTTTACAATCAGCCCCAGCATTTT,CATSPRGLYNQPQHF
14,TRBJ1-3,once,TRBV3-1/TRBV3-2,NA,TGTGCCAGCAGCCAAGGAGGGACATTTAACACCATATATTTT,CASSQGGTFNTIYF
14,TRBJ2-1,NA,TRBV19,NA,TGTGCCAGTAAAGGGAGTAGCGCCTACAATGAGCAGTTCTTC,CASKGSSAYNEQFF
15,TRBJ2-3,few,TRBV5-1,TRBD1,TGCGCCAGCAGCTGGGGGACAGGGGGCACAGATACGCAGTATTTT,CASSWGTGGTDTQYF
19,TRBJ2-7,NA,TRBV7-9,TRBD1,TGTGCCAGCAGCTTTAAAGGGGGACAGGGAATGGGTGGGTCCTACGAGCAGTACTTC,CASSFKGGQGMGGSYEQYF
15,TRBJ2-3,NA,TRBV5-8,TRBD2,TGTGCCAGCAGGAGACTAGCGGGGAGCACAGATACGCAGTATTTT,CASRRLAGSTDTQYF
13,TRBJ1-2,few,TRBV27,NA,TGTGCCAGCAGTTTATATTCAGGGTATGGCTACACCTTC,CASSLYSGYGYTF
19,TRBJ2-5,NA,TRBV11-3,NA,TGTGCCAGCAACCTCATCGGGGAACGGGTCAAGGCAATCCAAGAGACCCAGTACTTC,CASNLIGERVKAIQETQYF
14,TRBJ2-1,few,TRBV9,NA,TGTGCCAGCAGCGGGGGCCAAAGCTACAATGAGCAGTTCTTC,CASSGGQSYNEQFF
16,TRBJ2-1,once,TRBV14,TRBD2,TGTGCCAGCAGCCCTCCGGGACTAGCGGGAACCAATGAGCAGTTCTTC,CASSPPGLAGTNEQFF
14,TRBJ1-2,NA,TRBV7-8,NA,TGTGCCAGCAGCGCCATATTACCGGGGTATGGCTACACCTTC,CASSAILPGYGYTF
15,TRBJ2-7,NA,TRBV28,TRBD2,TGTGCCAGCAGTCGGCCGGGGGGGGCCTCCTACGAGCAGTACTTC,CASSRPGGASYEQYF
13,TRBJ1-2,NA,TRBV18,TRBD1,TGTGCCAGCTCAGCGGGACAGGTCTATGGCTACACCTTC,CASSAGQVYGYTF
14,TRBJ2-2,NA,TRBV7-3,NA,TGTGCCAGCAGCTTGGACAGCTCATCCGGGGAGCTGTTTTTT,CASSLDSSSGELFF
17,TRBJ2-2,NA,TRBV18,TRBD2,TGTGCCAGCTCACCGCCGACTAGCGGGAGAAGGACCGGGGAGCTGTTTTTT,CASSPPTSGRRTGELFF
17,TRBJ2-2,NA,TRBV7-9,NA,TGTGCCAGCAGCCTGGGAGGGTGGACAGAGAACACCGGGGAGCTGTTTTTT,CASSLGGWTENTGELFF
13,TRBJ1-2,NA,TRBV3-1/TRBV3-2,TRBD1,TGTGCCAGCAGCCAGGGACAGGGGGCTAGCTACACCTTC,CASSQGQGASYTF
20,TRBJ2-7,NA,TRBV9,TRBD2,TGTGCCAGCAGCGGAATCACTACTGGACTAGCGGGAGGTGGCATCCACGAGCAGTACTTC,CASSGITTGLAGGGIHEQYF
15,TRBJ2-7,few,TRBV10-1,TRBD2,TGCGCCAGCGCCTCACCAGCGGGAGGACTACACGAGCAGTACTTC,CASASPAGGLHEQYF
16,TRBJ1-2,few,TRBV5-5,TRBD1,TGTGCCAGCAGCCAGTGGGACAGGGGACTTAACTATGGCTACACCTTC,CASSQWDRGLNYGYTF
14,TRBJ2-7,NA,TRBV7-6,TRBD1,TGTGCCAGCAGCGACGACAGGGGGCCTGGCGAGCAGTACTTC,CASSDDRGPGEQYF
15,TRBJ1-6,once,TRBV7-2,TRBD1,TGTGCCAGCAGCTTAGGGACAGGGAATATGACACCCCTCCACTTT,CASSLGTGNMTPLHF
16,TRBJ2-1,NA,TRBV5-4,TRBD1,TGTGCCAGCAGCTTCCGGGACAGGGGGCGCCTGAATGAGCAGTTCTTC,CASSFRDRGRLNEQFF
11,TRBJ1-1,NA,TRBV6-5,NA,TGTGCCAGCTCAGGGCCCACTGAAGCTTTCTTT,CASSGPTEAFF
15,TRBJ2-1,NA,TRBV7-8,NA,TGTGCCAGCAGCGCCAGACTACTTACCTACAATGAGCAGTTCTTC,CASSARLLTYNEQFF
15,TRBJ2-3,NA,TRBV25-1,NA,TGTGCCAGCAGTGAATATCAGGGGACGCAAAGTACGCAGTATTTT,CASSEYQGTQSTQYF
13,TRBJ2-2,NA,TRBV2,TRBD1,TGTGCCAGCAGTCCACAGGGGGCCGGGGAGCTGTTTTTT,CASSPQGAGELFF
16,TRBJ2-1,NA,TRBV6-2/TRBV6-3,TRBD2,TGTGCCAGCAGTTACCATTTAGCGGGTCCCTACAATGAGCAGTTCTTC,CASSYHLAGPYNEQFF
12,TRBJ1-4,NA,TRBV10-1,NA,TGCGCCAGCAGCCTTGACAGGCTCCAACTGTTTTTT,CASSLDRLQLFF
15,TRBJ2-7,NA,TRBV5-1,TRBD1,TGCGCCAGCAGCTCGCGACAGGGGGGGTCCTACGAGCAGTACTTC,CASSSRQGGSYEQYF
18,TRBJ2-7,NA,TRBV21-1,NA,TGTGCCAGCAGCAAATTCAGAGCCCCGGGACAGTCCTCCTACGAGCAGTACTTC,CASSKFRAPGQSSYEQYF
15,TRBJ1-1,few,TRBV18,NA,TGTGCCAGCTCACCCCTAACAGGGTTGAACACTGAAGCTTTCTTT,CASSPLTGLNTEAFF
14,TRBJ1-1,NA,TRBV10-1,NA,TGCGCCAGCAGCCCGAGGAGAAGCAACACTGAAGCTTTCTTT,CASSPRRSNTEAFF
14,TRBJ1-2,NA,TRBV5-1,NA,TGCGCCAGCAGGACCGACATTTCGTTAATGGGCTACACCTTC,CASRTDISLMGYTF
16,TRBJ2-5,once,TRBV5-1,TRBD2,TGCGCCAGCAGCATGACTAGCGGGAGATCAGAAGAGACCCAGTACTTC,CASSMTSGRSEETQYF
13,TRBJ1-1,once,TRBV19,NA,TGTGCCAGTAGTACGACGAGTCGGGCTGAAGCTTTCTTT,CASSTTSRAEAFF
16,TRBJ2-1,once,TRBV4-1,TRBD2,TGCGCCAGCAGCCGACTAGCGGGGGGGCTCTACAATGAGCAGTTCTTC,CASSRLAGGLYNEQFF
16,TRBJ2-1,NA,TRBV5-1,TRBD2,TGCGCCAGCAGCTCCTTGGCGGGGGGAAGAAGAAATGAGCAGTTCTTC,CASSSLAGGRRNEQFF
16,TRBJ2-7,NA,TRBV5-1,TRBD1,TGCGCCAGCAGCTCTTCGACAGGGGCGGGAACCTACGAGCAGTACTTC,CASSSSTGAGTYEQYF
16,TRBJ2-7,NA,TRBV6-1,NA,TGTGCCAGCAGTGAAGCGCTTACGGGGGTTATCTACGAGCAGTACTTC,CASSEALTGVIYEQYF
15,TRBJ1-4,NA,TRBV6-6,TRBD1,TGTGCCAGCAGTACAGGACAGGGAGGTCGCGAAAAACTGTTTTTT,CASSTGQGGREKLFF
15,TRBJ2-2,few,TRBV7-2,NA,TGTGCCAGCAGCCCCTATGGGGAGTTCACCGGGGAGCTGTTTTTT,CASSPYGEFTGELFF
14,TRBJ1-6,NA,TRBV7-3,NA,TGTGCCAGCAGCTTAACGGGGCCCAGATCCCCCCTCCACTTT,CASSLTGPRSPLHF